This TCR beta chain was documented in a study of blood T cell repertoires in COVID-19. Looking at the study overall: Samples representing acute and convalescent COVID-19 were sourced from the United States, Italy and Spain. From T cells, B-cell-depleted T cells, or PBMCs came the material, which was cDNA or gDNA.

The CDR3 covers 14 residues. Germline V gene data show CDR1 as MDHEN and CDR2 as SYDVKM. Trimming pared 6 bases from V and 10 bases from J, leaving 16 bases between. Clones were sequenced by immunoSEQ multiplex PCR, and TCRdb holds only the in-frame ones, with some missing. The top ten hold roughly 17% of the sample, which has approximately 210,000 clones, 76% seen once. Self-reported history from a screening survey and questionnaire set each donor's cohort. This clone was counted a few times. The sequence was collected from a woman aged 45-60 years with acute COVID-19. The sample consisted of PBMCs or T cells enriched from blood (not recorded which). The chain has TRBV28 and TRBJ1-6; D is ambiguous. This chain's CDR3 is CASSLPGRSSPLHF. CDR3 in DNA: TGTGCCAGCAGCCTGCCTGGGAGAAGCTCACCCCTCCACTTT.